This passage covers 26 T cell receptor beta chains from one sample sequenced in a study of blood T cell repertoires in COVID-19. TCRdb's copy holds only in-frame clones and misses some; the assay was immunoSEQ multiplex PCR. Of 180,000 or so clones in the sample, roughly 87% were seen once. What was sequenced was PBMCs or T cells enriched from blood (not recorded which). The receptors shown here come from a human donor with acute COVID-19. The donor label of this sample is uncertain.

This rearrangement joins TRBV6-2 or TRBV6-3 to TRBJ2-1, with 14 bases that match TRBD2. Trimming cost V 4 bases and J 2 bases; bases outside gene matches: 10. Germline CDR1 MNHEY, CDR2 SVGEGT. CDR3 length: 19 amino acids. The CDR3 here is CASSLLSGTSGGAYNEQFF. The CDR3 bases are TGTGCCAGCAGTTTACTCTCCGGGACTAGCGGGGGTGCCTACAATGAGCAGTTCTTC.

The V call is TRBV5-4, the J call TRBJ1-2; TRBD1 is a possible D gene (5 bases). Per germline, CDR1 SGHNT and CDR2 YYREEE (reference sequence). This CDR3 is 14 amino acids long. Trimming pared 0 bases from V and 5 bases from J, leaving 11 bases between. The CDR3 nucleotides are TGTGCCAGCAGCTTGGAGGGGCCACTTTATGGCTACACCTTC. Residues: CASSLEGPLYGYTF.

This chain links TRBV7-2 with TRBJ2-1; 8 positions agree with TRBD2. V trimming: 1 base; J trimming: 6 bases; junction bases outside the gene matches: 17. Germline-derived CDR1 and CDR2 are SGHTA and FQGNSA. The CDR3 runs to 19 residues. CDR3 residues: CASSLGGPSGGSWGNEQFF. For the CDR3, the DNA is TGTGCCAGCAGCTTAGGCGGCCCCAGCGGGGGCTCGTGGGGCAATGAGCAGTTCTTC.

V and J are TRBV24-1 and TRBJ2-5; D unclear. V was clipped by 2 bases and J by 2 bases, with 20 bases between them. CDR1 is KGHDR, CDR2 SFDVKD, per germline. CDR3 length equals 18 residues. CDR3 DNA sequence: TGTGCCACCAGTGATTCCTCGACGTCCCGAGGAGAGCAAGAGACCCAGTACTTC. Its translation: CATSDSSTSRGEQETQYF.

This chain connects TRBV12-3 or TRBV12-4 to TRBJ2-7; possibly TRBD1 for D (5 bases). The CDR3 is 13 residues long. Trimming removed 0 bases at V and 5 bases at J, with 8 bases between. In DNA form, the CDR3 reads TGTGCCAGCAGTTTAGCAGGGGTCCACGAGCAGTACTTC. Its protein is CASSLAGVHEQYF.

This clone turned up a few times. The chain carries TRBV4-2 and TRBJ1-1; maybe TRBD1 (5 bases). V lost 0 bases, J lost 4 bases, and 15 bases lay in between. Germline V CDR1 and CDR2: LGHNA, YNFKEQ. The CDR3 is 16 amino acids. The CDR3 spells CASSQDRGLGGTEAFF. The DNA for the CDR3 is TGTGCCAGCAGCCAAGATCGAGGTCTGGGGGGCACTGAAGCTTTCTTT.

The rearrangement links TRBV29-1 to TRBJ2-1; TRBD1 agrees at 8 bases. The CDR3 runs 13 residues. J was trimmed by 4 bases and V by 6 bases; bases with no gene match: 5. Germline-derived CDR1 and CDR2 are SQVTM and ANQGSEA. The CDR3 nucleotides are TGCAGCGTCGAGGGACAGGAGTACAATGAGCAGTTCTTC. Its protein is CSVEGQEYNEQFF.

This clone was seen a handful of times. The V call is TRBV4-1, the J call TRBJ2-7, with D unresolved. V was pared by 0 bases and J by 2 bases, with 11 bases between. This CDR3 region has 15 residues. Germline V gene sequence: CDR1 MGHRA, CDR2 YSYEKL. CDR3 DNA sequence: TGCGCCAGCAGCCAAGATGGCCAAAGTCCCTACGAGCAGTACTTC. Translating gives CASSQDGQSPYEQYF.

DNA of the CDR3: TGTGCCAGCAGCCAGGGGGGGTCTGGGGCCAACGTCCTGACTTTC. It encodes CASSQGGSGANVLTF. The chain is built from TRBV3-1 (or the pseudogene TRBV3-2) and TRBJ2-6; 7 nucleotides agree with TRBD2. This CDR3 spans 15 amino acids. CDR1 is LGHDT, CDR2 YNNKEL, per germline (reference sequence). The V segment lost 3 bases and the J segment 1 base; nucleotides outside the gene matches: 0.

This sequence joins TRBV2 and TRBJ1-5; 12 bases match TRBD1. The V gene's germline CDR1 is SNHLY and CDR2 FYNNEI. Trimming at V came to 6 bases and at J to 7 bases, leaving 7 bases not matched to a gene. CDR3 length: 15 amino acids. CDR3 residues: CASRGQGARGQPQHF. The CDR3 DNA reads as TGTGCCAGCAGGGGACAGGGGGCGAGAGGACAGCCCCAGCATTTT.

This chain connects TRBV9 to TRBJ1-6; D not resolved. Per the germline V gene, CDR1 is SGDLS and CDR2 is YYNGEE. The CDR3 contains 15 residues. Trimming removed 0 bases at V and 6 bases at J, with 10 bases between. The CDR3 DNA reads as TGTGCCAGCAGCGTAGGAGGAGGGAGTAATTCACCCCTCCACTTT. This translates into CASSVGGGSNSPLHF. Complete variable domain (other parts from reference TRBV9 and TRBJ1-6): DSGVTQTPKHLITATGQRVTLRCSPRSGDLSVYWYQQSLDQGLQFLIQYYNGEERAKGNILERFSAQQFPDLHSELNLSSLELGDSALYFCASSVGGGSNSPLHFGNGTRLTVT.

This CDR3 is CASRGGQYQETQYF. DNA of the CDR3: TGTGCCAGTAGAGGGGGACAGTACCAAGAGACCCAGTACTTC. The chain combines TRBV27 with TRBJ2-5; 7 positions match TRBD1. Germline values: CDR1 MNHEY, CDR2 SMNVEV (reference sequence). CDR3 size: 14 residues. Losses at the gene ends were 9 bases for V and 0 bases for J; bases not matched to a gene: 7.

The V and J genes are TRBV27 and TRBJ2-7; TRBD1 aligns across 10 bases. CDR3 size: 15 residues. With V trimmed by 7 bases and J by 9 bases, 15 bases remained unmatched. CDR1 and CDR2 from the germline V gene are MNHEY and SMNVEV (reference sequence). In DNA form, the CDR3 reads TGTGCCAGCAATACCGCGACAGGGGGCGACACCGGGCAGTACTTC. Translated, it gives CASNTATGGDTGQYF.

The chain recombines TRBV6-5 with TRBJ1-2; 7 bases line up with TRBD1. Germline-derived CDR1 and CDR2 are MNHEY and SVGAGI. V shed 5 bases and J 4 bases; nucleotides not matched to a gene: 4. The CDR3 totals 13 residues. CDR3 bases: TGTGCCAGCAGTAGGGGGCCGGGCTATGGCTACACCTTC. Translating it yields CASSRGPGYGYTF.

The rearrangement uses TRBV24-1 and TRBJ2-1; TRBD2 is a possible D gene (6 bases). V shed 3 bases and J shed 6 bases, with 17 bases lying between them. This CDR3 comprises 16 residues. Germline CDR1 reads KGHDR; CDR2 reads SFDVKD. CDR3 protein: CATSDPGTRRPNEQFF. The CDR3 bases are TGTGCCACCAGTGATCCCGGGACTCGCAGGCCCAATGAGCAGTTCTTC.

This clone occurred once. The chain has TRBV13 and TRBJ1-1; perhaps TRBD1 as D (5 bases). Germline values: CDR1 PRHDT, CDR2 FYEKMQ (reference sequence). The CDR3 runs 16 residues. The V end was cut by 0 bases, the J end by 1 base, with 12 bases between. The CDR3 DNA sequence: TGTGCCAGCAGCTTAGGCTGGGGAGGGACGAACACTGAAGCTTTCTTT. This gives the protein CASSLGWGGTNTEAFF.

Comments on this clone: Other DNA sequences in the same sample also yield this CDR3. V usage is TRBV19 and J usage is TRBJ1-5, with TRBD1 as a possible D gene (5 bases). This CDR3 contains 12 residues. Germline CDR1 and CDR2: LNHDA and SQIVND (reference sequence). For the CDR3, the DNA is TGTGCTAGTGGCCAGGGCAGTCAGCCCCAGCATTTT. Its translation: CASGQGSQPQHF.

The chain joins TRBV30 to TRBJ1-6, with D unclear. The CDR3 runs 13 residues. Trimming took off 3 bases at V and 9 bases at J, with 12 bases between the two ends. Germline values: CDR1 GTSNPN, CDR2 SVGIG (reference sequence). The CDR3 DNA is TGTGCCTGGAGCTCGGAAGGGAGTTCACCCCTCCACTTT. Translated, it gives CAWSSEGSSPLHF.

This clone was detected once. J is TRBJ2-7 and V is TRBV11-2; 12 bases fit TRBD2. The CDR3 is 15 residues long. CDR1 is SGHAT, CDR2 FQNNGV, per germline. V dropped 4 bases and J dropped 1; count of bases not matched to a gene: 2. CDR3 nucleotide sequence: TGTGCCAGCAGCTGGACTAGCGGGGTTTCCTACGAGCAGTACTTC. Translated: CASSWTSGVSYEQYF.

J is TRBJ2-1 and V is TRBV6-5, with 13 bases identical to TRBD2. This CDR3 has 15 residues. Germline V gene data show CDR1 as MNHEY and CDR2 as SVGAGI. Losses at the gene ends were 4 bases for V and 8 bases for J; bases not matched to a gene: 5. DNA of the CDR3: TGTGCCAGCAGTTTCAGACTAGCGGGGGGACATGAGCAGTTCTTC. The encoded protein is CASSFRLAGGHEQFF.

CDR3 bases: TGTGCCAGCAGCCCCGGGACTAGCGGATACACAGATACGCAGTATTTT. Translation gives CASSPGTSGYTDTQYF. This chain links TRBV4-2 with TRBJ2-3; TRBD2 matches 11 bases. CDR1 and CDR2 from the germline V gene are LGHNA and YNFKEQ. This CDR3 is built from 16 residues. V shed 4 bases and J 2 bases; nucleotides not matched to a gene: 5.

The rearrangement uses TRBV4-1 and TRBJ2-7; D ambiguous. The CDR3 runs to 13 residues. V gave up 0 bases and J gave up 4 bases, with 7 bases separating them. Looked up from germline, CDR1 is MGHRA and CDR2 is YSYEKL. The CDR3 protein is CASSQERSYEQYF. CDR3 in DNA: TGCGCCAGCAGCCAAGAGCGGTCGTACGAGCAGTACTTC.

This chain connects TRBV19 to TRBJ1-4; D is perhaps TRBD1 (6 bases). Trimming left V 4 bases short and J 8 bases short, with 26 bases between. Germline loops: CDR1 LNHDA, CDR2 SQIVND (reference sequence). The CDR3 runs 18 residues. Here the CDR3 reads CASSRTPGHHGRNEKLFF. The CDR3, as DNA: TGTGCCAGTAGTAGGACACCGGGACACCACGGGCGTAACGAAAAACTGTTTTTT.

The V gene is TRBV4-1, the J gene TRBJ2-3, with 8 nucleotides matching TRBD2. Germline CDR1 reads MGHRA; CDR2 reads YSYEKL. This CDR3 is built from 13 residues. Trimming removed 3 bases from V and 9 bases from J; junction bases left unmatched: 5. The CDR3 sequence: CASSHDGGVTQYF. The CDR3 DNA is TGCGCCAGCAGCCATGACGGGGGGGTCACGCAGTATTTT.

The V gene is TRBV6-1, the J gene TRBJ1-5; 7 bases line up with TRBD1. The germline gives CDR1 MNHNS, CDR2 SASEGT. V lost 3 bases, J lost 6 bases, and 8 bases stayed unmatched. This CDR3 is 15 amino acids long. CDR3 region: CASSDQAGGSQPQHF. CDR3 DNA: TGTGCCAGCAGTGATCAGGCAGGGGGGAGTCAGCCCCAGCATTTT.

The chain uses TRBV5-4 and TRBJ2-7; TRBD2 matches at 11 bases. After removal of 3 bases from V and 3 bases from J, the junction contained 5 bases not matched to a gene. In germline, CDR1 is SGHNT, CDR2 YYREEE (reference sequence). This CDR3 is built from 15 residues. CDR3 loop: CASSSTSGVYYEQYF. CDR3 coding DNA: TGTGCCAGCAGCTCGACTAGCGGGGTTTACTACGAGCAGTACTTC.